This TCR beta chain came from a study of shared clonotypes between healthy human individuals. This table comes from immunoSEQ multiplex PCR, and its TCRdb copy is limited to in-frame clones, with some not included. The sample consists of some 89,000 clones, roughly 69% of them appearing once. Within Nashville, Tennessee resided all donors, each a Caucasian adult. The germline V gene encodes CDR1 SGDLS and CDR2 YYNGEE. The CDR3 totals 13 residues. The V gene lost 7 bases and the J gene lost 7 bases, with 15 bases spanning the gap. The chain has TRBV9 and TRBJ2-1, with D possibly matching TRBD2 (6 bases). The receptor comes from a man aged 30 to 39 in good health. Input material: memory CD8+ T cells sorted from blood. Subset indicated: CD45RO+ cells pooled with CCR7-negative TemRA cells. CDR3 sequence: CASGGITTNEQFF. The CDR3 nucleotides are TGTGCCAGCGGGGGGATAACTACAAATGAGCAGTTCTTC.